Listed below are T cell receptor beta chains from one sample, sequenced in a study of blood T cell repertoires in COVID-19. Sequencing used immunoSEQ multiplex PCR; TCRdb keeps in-frame clones, though not all of them. The table shows about 89,000 clones, with 55% to 75% occurring only once. Sequenced sample: peripheral blood. All receptors derive from a woman older than 75 with acute or convalescent COVID-19. CDR3s leave out the opening cysteine and the closing phenylalanine or tryptophan. Each record gives: V gene, J gene, D gene, clone size, CDR3 protein. A D gene is named only where the DNA matches it firmly. The size entry is marked missing in some rows and otherwise reads once, few, many or a size class.

V gene: TRBV7-2; J gene: TRBJ1-5; D gene: -; clone size: -; CDR3 protein: ASSARIPGSSQPQH
V gene: TRBV27; J gene: TRBJ2-7; D gene: -; clone size: -; CDR3 protein: ASSLVPGTYEQY
V gene: TRBV27; J gene: TRBJ2-5; D gene: TRBD2; clone size: many; CDR3 protein: ASRRGGAETQY
V gene: TRBV19; J gene: TRBJ1-5; D gene: TRBD1; clone size: few; CDR3 protein: ASKTGSDIGNQPQH
V gene: TRBV29-1; J gene: TRBJ2-7; D gene: -; clone size: -; CDR3 protein: SVEVPGADYWEQY
V gene: TRBV9; J gene: TRBJ2-7; D gene: -; clone size: few; CDR3 protein: ASSVGSTNYEQY
V gene: TRBV5-1; J gene: TRBJ1-5; D gene: -; clone size: -; CDR3 protein: ASRGGPEYSNQPQH
V gene: TRBV6-4; J gene: TRBJ2-1; D gene: TRBD1; clone size: few; CDR3 protein: ASSLSGGINEQF
V gene: TRBV9; J gene: TRBJ2-6; D gene: TRBD1; clone size: -; CDR3 protein: ASSDSRTGGVGANVLT
V gene: TRBV13; J gene: TRBJ1-2; D gene: -; clone size: -; CDR3 protein: ASSLGQGGGYGYT
V gene: TRBV27; J gene: TRBJ2-3; D gene: -; clone size: -; CDR3 protein: ASSVSGPDTQY
V gene: TRBV10-3; J gene: TRBJ2-3; D gene: -; clone size: -; CDR3 protein: AISERDTQY
V gene: TRBV11-1; J gene: TRBJ1-3; D gene: -; clone size: once; CDR3 protein: ASSLMGIGGNTIY
V gene: TRBV4-2; J gene: TRBJ2-5; D gene: TRBD2; clone size: -; CDR3 protein: ASSRRSGEETQY
V gene: TRBV5-5; J gene: TRBJ2-1; D gene: TRBD2; clone size: -; CDR3 protein: ASSVLGLAGGEQF
V gene: TRBV12-3/TRBV12-4; J gene: TRBJ2-7; D gene: -; clone size: -; CDR3 protein: ASSLLREQY
V gene: TRBV28; J gene: TRBJ2-7; D gene: TRBD1; clone size: -; CDR3 protein: ASSLLFPPGGAGEQY
V gene: TRBV30; J gene: TRBJ2-7; D gene: -; clone size: -; CDR3 protein: AADSGYEQY
V gene: TRBV7-9; J gene: TRBJ1-4; D gene: -; clone size: -; CDR3 protein: ASSPSRGINEKLF
V gene: TRBV14; J gene: TRBJ2-5; D gene: TRBD2; clone size: -; CDR3 protein: ASSQARGSGVQETQY
V gene: TRBV7-8; J gene: TRBJ1-2; D gene: -; clone size: -; CDR3 protein: ASTNPGRDYT
V gene: TRBV3-1/TRBV3-2; J gene: TRBJ1-2; D gene: TRBD1; clone size: -; CDR3 protein: ASSQEGRGSGYT
V gene: TRBV10-3; J gene: TRBJ1-6; D gene: -; clone size: once; CDR3 protein: ATKAQGLDSPLH
V gene: TRBV4-3; J gene: TRBJ1-5; D gene: TRBD1; clone size: -; CDR3 protein: ASSQDMRQGQPQH
V gene: TRBV4-2; J gene: TRBJ2-7; D gene: TRBD2; clone size: many; CDR3 protein: ASSQEGGGAVYEQY
V gene: TRBV4-1; J gene: TRBJ1-5; D gene: -; clone size: -; CDR3 protein: ASSQGAYKYQPQH
V gene: TRBV11-1; J gene: TRBJ2-5; D gene: TRBD2; clone size: -; CDR3 protein: ASSKRSAGNQETQY
V gene: TRBV19; J gene: TRBJ1-5; D gene: -; clone size: few; CDR3 protein: ASSPSGDSNQPQH
V gene: TRBV10-3; J gene: TRBJ2-7; D gene: TRBD1; clone size: -; CDR3 protein: AISRDRVYEQY
V gene: TRBV5-6; J gene: TRBJ1-2; D gene: TRBD1; clone size: -; CDR3 protein: ASSLGTGAAYGYT
V gene: TRBV5-1; J gene: TRBJ1-1; D gene: -; clone size: -; CDR3 protein: ASSLKGGDTEAF
V gene: TRBV7-3; J gene: TRBJ2-3; D gene: -; clone size: -; CDR3 protein: ASSFRTSTDTQY
V gene: TRBV7-2; J gene: TRBJ2-3; D gene: TRBD2; clone size: -; CDR3 protein: ASSRTSGGDTQY
V gene: TRBV10-3; J gene: TRBJ1-1; D gene: TRBD1; clone size: few; CDR3 protein: AITGQGNTEAF
V gene: TRBV6-5; J gene: TRBJ2-5; D gene: TRBD1; clone size: -; CDR3 protein: ASARQGLGETQY
V gene: TRBV6-5; J gene: TRBJ2-7; D gene: TRBD1; clone size: -; CDR3 protein: ASSFRTGTHEQY
V gene: TRBV7-8; J gene: TRBJ1-2; D gene: -; clone size: -; CDR3 protein: ASSLGTASPYGYT
V gene: TRBV23-1; J gene: TRBJ1-5; D gene: TRBD1; clone size: few; CDR3 protein: ASSQIPDRGANQPQH
V gene: TRBV5-1; J gene: TRBJ2-1; D gene: -; clone size: -; CDR3 protein: ASSFEAGLNEQF
V gene: TRBV28; J gene: TRBJ1-2; D gene: -; clone size: -; CDR3 protein: ASSLLGHGDGYT
V gene: TRBV11-2; J gene: TRBJ2-1; D gene: -; clone size: few; CDR3 protein: ASSPRTTENEQF
V gene: TRBV6-6; J gene: TRBJ2-7; D gene: TRBD1; clone size: -; CDR3 protein: ASSSTGGVVYEQY
V gene: TRBV29-1; J gene: TRBJ1-2; D gene: -; clone size: -; CDR3 protein: SVEVSYGYT
V gene: TRBV7-8; J gene: TRBJ1-1; D gene: TRBD1; clone size: few; CDR3 protein: ASSLVGDSMNTEAF
V gene: TRBV7-9; J gene: TRBJ1-1; D gene: -; clone size: -; CDR3 protein: ASSLTFPGAEAF
V gene: TRBV18; J gene: TRBJ2-7; D gene: TRBD2; clone size: -; CDR3 protein: ASSQGLAGVSYEQY
V gene: TRBV2; J gene: TRBJ2-1; D gene: -; clone size: -; CDR3 protein: ASSVTSSAYNEQF
V gene: TRBV18; J gene: TRBJ1-2; D gene: TRBD1; clone size: once; CDR3 protein: ASSPGQGAYGYT
V gene: TRBV19; J gene: TRBJ2-3; D gene: TRBD2; clone size: -; CDR3 protein: ASSSSGGRTDTQY
V gene: TRBV3-1/TRBV3-2; J gene: TRBJ2-1; D gene: TRBD2; clone size: many; CDR3 protein: ASSQATLAEKYNEQF
V gene: TRBV19; J gene: TRBJ1-2; D gene: -; clone size: few; CDR3 protein: ASSIYPYGYT
V gene: TRBV12-3/TRBV12-4; J gene: TRBJ1-2; D gene: -; clone size: -; CDR3 protein: ASSFSPNYGYT
V gene: TRBV27; J gene: TRBJ1-2; D gene: -; clone size: -; CDR3 protein: ASAEGGGANYGYT
V gene: TRBV6-5; J gene: TRBJ1-4; D gene: TRBD1; clone size: -; CDR3 protein: ASTGQGLGEKLF
V gene: TRBV5-1; J gene: TRBJ1-4; D gene: -; clone size: once; CDR3 protein: ASSLRGSNEKLF
V gene: TRBV5-1; J gene: TRBJ2-5; D gene: -; clone size: once; CDR3 protein: ASSSRELPGTQY
V gene: TRBV5-6; J gene: TRBJ2-4; D gene: -; clone size: -; CDR3 protein: ASSGLTKNIQY